One sample yielded the 27 T cell receptor beta chains listed below, sequenced in a study of neoadjuvant anti-PD-1 for oral cavity cancer. Assay: immunoSEQ multiplex PCR; the TCRdb copy retains only in-frame clones and omits some. The sample records some 10,000 clones, 61% being singletons. Time point indicated: after neoadjuvant nivolumab, at surgical resection. Sequenced here: PBMCs, sampled after nivolumab (anti-PD-1) treatment. These TCRs come from a person aged 35-79 years with oral cavity squamous cell carcinoma.

This chain links TRBV5-8 with TRBJ1-1, with D possibly TRBD1 on 6 matching bases. V lost 5 bases and J lost 4, with 15 bases in between. CDR3 size: 14 residues. Germline loops: CDR1 SGHTS, CDR2 YDEGEE. The CDR3 loop reads CASRSTGHGTEAFF. The CDR3 coding sequence is TGTGCCAGCAGATCAACAGGGCATGGCACTGAAGCTTTCTTT.

This clone was found a few times. The gene calls are TRBV21-1 and TRBJ2-5; TRBD1, the D gene given by the table, was not confirmed from the DNA. TRBV21-1 is described as a pseudogene. The length of the CDR3 is 16 residues. The CDR3 bases are TGTGCCAGCAGCTCTCGACCGGGACAGTTCTGGGAGACCCAGTACTTC. Amino acid sequence: CASSSRPGQFWETQYF.

This rearrangement joins TRBV6-1 to TRBJ2-2, with 11 bases fitting TRBD1. With 6 bases clipped from V and 5 bases from J, the junction kept 5 bases outside the gene matches. The V gene's germline CDR1 is MNHNS and CDR2 SASEGT. The CDR3 is made up of 15 amino acids. CDR3 coding DNA: TGTGCCAGCAGGTCCGGGACAGGGGGGACCGGGGAGCTGTTTTTT. Its translation: CASRSGTGGTGELFF.

The chain recombines TRBV2 with TRBJ1-5; 8 bases are a match to TRBD1. The V segment lost 1 base and the J segment 6 bases; nucleotides outside the gene matches: 5. The CDR3 sequence is 15 residues long. Germline V gives CDR1 SNHLY, CDR2 FYNNEI. CDR3 protein: CASSEVRGPAQPQHF. CDR3 nucleotide sequence: TGTGCCAGCAGTGAAGTCAGGGGGCCCGCTCAGCCCCAGCATTTT.

The chain carries TRBV21-1 and TRBJ1-4. TRBV21-1 is flagged as a pseudogene. This CDR3 has 15 amino acids. The CDR3 nucleotides read TGTGCCAGCAGCAAAGTGAGGGGAACTAATGAAAAACTGTTTTTT. Translation: CASSKVRGTNEKLFF.

This chain joins TRBV5-1 and TRBJ1-4, with D maybe TRBD1 (6 bases). V was pared by 6 bases and J by 8 bases, with 17 bases between. The CDR3 is 14 amino acids. Germline V lookup: CDR1 SGHRS, CDR2 YFSETQ. The CDR3 bases are TGCGCCAGCACCTCAGGGGCTGATAAAGAAAAACTGTTTTTT. Translation gives CASTSGADKEKLFF.

V gene TRBV7-9 combines with J gene TRBJ1-2; no firm D call. Germline V lookup: CDR1 SEHNR, CDR2 FQNEAQ (reference sequence). This CDR3 has 13 residues. Trimming cost V 5 bases and J 6 bases, with 13 bases left between them. The DNA for the CDR3 is TGTGCCAGCAGCCCCCAAGGTTTCAATGGCTACACCTTC. Protein: CASSPQGFNGYTF.

The chain uses TRBV2 and TRBJ1-4; 8 nucleotides agree with TRBD1. This CDR3 contains 15 residues. Trimming at V came to 6 bases and at J to 5 bases, leaving 8 bases not matched to a gene. Germline CDR1 and CDR2: SNHLY and FYNNEI. The CDR3 loop reads CASRSGQGSNEKLFF. The CDR3 DNA is TGTGCCAGCAGAAGTGGACAGGGATCAAATGAAAAACTGTTTTTT.

This chain joins TRBV5-6 and TRBJ2-3; the D is unclear. Germline CDR1 SGHDT, CDR2 YYEEEE. The CDR3 contains 15 residues. The V end lost 0 bases, the J end lost 7 bases, and 15 bases lay between the germline ends. In DNA form, the CDR3 reads TGTGCCAGCAGCTTGGACATCGCCCCTAAATATACGCAGTATTTT. Protein product: CASSLDIAPKYTQYF.

This clone was seen a handful of times. The chain employs TRBV5-1 and TRBJ1-1, with D hard to call. V shed 0 bases and J shed 4 bases, with 7 bases lying between them. Looked up from germline, CDR1 is SGHRS and CDR2 is YFSETQ. This CDR3 has 13 amino acids. The DNA of the CDR3 is TGCGCCAGCAGCTTGGGCCGGGGCACTGAAGCTTTCTTT. It specifies CASSLGRGTEAFF.

The chain couples TRBV7-2 to TRBJ2-7, with D possibly being TRBD2 (6 bases). CDR1 is SGHTA and CDR2 is FQGNSA in the germline V gene. The CDR3 spans 13 residues. Deletions cut 5 bases from V and 5 bases from J, with 13 bases between. The CDR3, as DNA: TGTGCCAGCAGCAGACGGACTAACCACGAGCAGTACTTC. Its translation: CASSRRTNHEQYF. Filled out from reference TRBV7-2 and TRBJ2-7, the complete variable domain reads GAGVSQSPSNKVTEKGKDVELRCDPISGHTALYWYRQSLGQGLEFLIYFQGNSAPDKSGLPSDRFSAERTGGSVSTLTIQRTQQEDSAVYLCASSRRTNHEQYFGPGTRLTVT.

This chain links TRBV6-6 with TRBJ2-7, with 10 bases matching TRBD2. The V and J ends lost 8 bases and 7 bases, in that order; junction bases with no gene match: 14. The CDR3 has 15 residues. Germline CDR1 reads MNHNY; CDR2 reads SVGAGI (reference sequence). CDR3 loop: CASRRQREGPGEQYF. The DNA for the CDR3 is TGTGCCAGCCGCCGCCAGCGGGAGGGCCCTGGGGAGCAGTACTTC.

This clone was counted a few times. This chain uses TRBV25-1 with TRBJ1-1, with TRBD1 as a possible D gene (6 bases). Looked up from germline, CDR1 is MGHDK and CDR2 is SYGVNS. This CDR3 region has 13 residues. The ends were cut back, 4 bases at V and 5 bases at J, with 11 bases in the middle. CDR3 nucleotides: TGTGCCAGCAGTGCCGGGACAACGACTGAAGCTTTCTTT. Residues: CASSAGTTTEAFF. Using reference TRBV25-1 and TRBJ1-1 for the parts outside the CDR3, the full variable domain is EADIYQTPRYLVIGTGKKITLECSQTMGHDKMYWYQQDPGMELHLIHYSYGVNSTEKGDLSSESTVSRIRTEHFPLTLESARPSHTSQYLCASSAGTTTEAFFGQGTRLTVV.

A few counts support this clone. The J gene is TRBJ1-5, the V gene TRBV7-2; TRBD1 matches 8 bases. This CDR3 is built from 16 residues. Germline V CDR1 and CDR2: SGHTA, FQGNSA. J was trimmed by 5 bases and V by 5 bases; bases with no gene match: 11. Here the CDR3 reads CASSPSIRTGHQPQHF. The DNA for the CDR3 is TGTGCCAGCAGCCCATCAATCCGGACAGGGCATCAGCCCCAGCATTTT.

The rearrangement joins TRBV29-1 to TRBJ1-1; 8 bases are a match to TRBD1. J gave up 1 base and V 6 bases, and 4 bases lay outside the gene matches. This CDR3 region has 13 residues. CDR1 is SQVTM, CDR2 ANQGSEA, per germline. The CDR3 here is CSVAGQGNTEAFF. The CDR3 DNA is TGCAGCGTCGCTGGACAGGGGAACACTGAAGCTTTCTTT.

This clone showed up just a few times. V gene TRBV30 combines with J gene TRBJ1-1; D uncertain. From germline, CDR1 is GTSNPN and CDR2 SVGIG (reference sequence). Trimming pared 2 bases from V and 1 base from J, leaving 8 bases between. CDR3 size: 13 residues. The CDR3 is CAWSTSPNTEAFF. The DNA for the CDR3 is TGTGCCTGGAGTACGAGCCCGAACACTGAAGCTTTCTTT.

The chain links TRBV6-1 to TRBJ2-6; D may be TRBD2 (6 bases). V was trimmed by 11 bases and J by 0 bases, leaving 14 bases between them. There are 15 residues in the CDR3. Germline CDR1 reads MNHNS; CDR2 reads SASEGT. The CDR3: CAVATGVSGANVLTF. CDR3 in DNA: TGTGCCGTTGCGACGGGGGTCTCTGGGGCCAACGTCCTGACTTTC.

V usage is TRBV28 and J usage is TRBJ2-7; TRBD2 aligns across 8 bases. Germline lookup yields CDR1 MDHEN and CDR2 SYDVKM. The CDR3 sequence is 14 residues long. With V trimmed by 5 bases and J by 5 bases, 8 bases remained unmatched. The CDR3: CASSVPGTRNEQYF. CDR3 coding DNA: TGTGCCAGCAGTGTTCCCGGGACTAGAAACGAGCAGTACTTC.

The chain combines TRBV6-5 with TRBJ1-2; D call uncertain. Germline V gene sequence: CDR1 MNHEY, CDR2 SVGAGI. The CDR3 is 15 residues long. With 0 bases removed from V and 5 bases from J, the gap between germline ends came to 13 bases. CDR3 sequence reads: CASSYSTPVGYGYTF. Here the CDR3 DNA reads TGTGCCAGCAGTTACTCAACCCCCGTCGGGTATGGCTACACCTTC.

The chain uses TRBV5-1 and TRBJ2-5; 8 nucleotides agree with TRBD1. Looked up from germline, CDR1 is SGHRS and CDR2 is YFSETQ. V trimming: 5 bases; J trimming: 1 base; junction bases outside the gene matches: 7. This CDR3 is 15 amino acids long. CDR3 DNA: TGCGCCAGCAGTTCCGACAGGGGCCCCCAAGAGACCCAGTACTTC. Residues: CASSSDRGPQETQYF.

In DNA, the CDR3 is TGTGCCAGCAGCTTTAGTTACCAAGAGACCCAGTACTTC. This sequence encodes CASSFSYQETQYF. The rearrangement links TRBV5-4 to TRBJ2-5; D is unclear. V gave up 2 bases and J gave up 0 bases, with 5 bases separating them. Looked up from germline, CDR1 is SGHNT and CDR2 is YYREEE (reference sequence). This CDR3 region has 13 residues.

This clone was seen a handful of times. The chain carries TRBV4-1 and TRBJ1-2, with D unresolved. CDR3 length equals 11 residues. V dropped 0 bases and J dropped 12 bases, with 8 bases sitting between them. Looked up from germline, CDR1 is MGHRA and CDR2 is YSYEKL. CDR3 nucleotide sequence: TGCGCCAGCAGCCAAGACCTGATTCACACCTTC. As protein: CASSQDLIHTF.

Written as DNA, the CDR3 is TGTGCCATTATGGGCAGCCAGACATACAATGAGCAGTTCTTC. Protein sequence: CAIMGSQTYNEQFF. The genes are TRBV10-3 and TRBJ2-1; unclear D gene. Germline lookup yields CDR1 ENHRY and CDR2 SYGVKD. CDR3 length: 14 residues. V was cut by 9 bases and J by 4 bases, with 16 bases left in between.

V gene TRBV27 combines with J gene TRBJ2-7; 7 bases match TRBD1. CDR3 size: 12 residues. V trimming: 6 bases; J trimming: 6 bases; junction bases outside the gene matches: 5. CDR1 is MNHEY and CDR2 is SMNVEV in the germline V gene (reference sequence). CDR3 amino acids: CASRGTAPEQYF. CDR3 in DNA: TGTGCCAGCAGAGGGACAGCACCCGAGCAGTACTTC.

The rearrangement uses TRBV9 and TRBJ1-2, with 7 bases aligning to TRBD1. This CDR3 contains 15 residues. Trimming removed 0 bases from V and 0 bases from J; junction bases left unmatched: 2. Germline V gene sequence: CDR1 SGDLS, CDR2 YYNGEE. The CDR3 protein is CASSVGGQTNYGYTF. The CDR3 DNA reads TGTGCCAGCAGCGTAGGGGGACAGACTAACTATGGCTACACCTTC.

The sample holds a few counts of this clone. The gene calls are TRBV11-2 and TRBJ2-7; 9 bases are shared with TRBD1. The CDR3 covers 15 residues. The ends lost 3 bases at V and 4 bases at J; junction bases unmatched: 7. Germline values: CDR1 SGHAT, CDR2 FQNNGV. CDR3 sequence (DNA): TGTGCCAGCAGCTTCGTCGCTGGACAGGGGTACGAGCAGTACTTC. Translation: CASSFVAGQGYEQYF.

The rearrangement joins TRBV7-6 to TRBJ2-1; D gene unclear. V lost 4 bases to trimming and J lost 5 bases, with 3 bases between them. CDR1 SGHVS and CDR2 FNYEAQ come from the germline V gene. This CDR3 region has 11 residues. The CDR3 bases are TGTGCCAGCAGCTCTCACAATGAGCAGTTCTTC. Its protein product is CASSSHNEQFF.